The entry below describes one T cell receptor (beta chain). This specimen belongs to a study of blood T cell repertoires in COVID-19. Overall study context: Sites across the United States, Italy and Spain contributed samples from acute and convalescent COVID-19. T cells, B-cell-depleted T cells, or PBMCs provided the cDNA or gDNA that served as material.

Original handling: Reference gene primers were amplified, and this amplification served to estimate nucleated cell counts. Profiled with immunoSEQ multiplex PCR; TCRdb holds only in-frame clones, not every one. The V and J calls and clone size are taken from that table; D and trimming were inferred from the DNA. The table shows roughly 130,000 clones, with over 75% occurring only once. The length of the CDR3 is 13 residues. Germline CDR1 is GTSNPN and CDR2 is SVGIG (reference sequence). J gave up 4 bases and V 5 bases, and 4 bases lay outside the gene matches. The TCR was taken from a woman aged 55 to 70 with acute or convalescent COVID-19. The sample comprised peripheral blood. V and J are TRBV30 and TRBJ1-4, with 7 nucleotides matching TRBD1. CDR3 coding DNA: TGTGCCTGGTCGGGACAGAGTAATGAAAAACTGTTTTTT. This codes for CAWSGQSNEKLFF.